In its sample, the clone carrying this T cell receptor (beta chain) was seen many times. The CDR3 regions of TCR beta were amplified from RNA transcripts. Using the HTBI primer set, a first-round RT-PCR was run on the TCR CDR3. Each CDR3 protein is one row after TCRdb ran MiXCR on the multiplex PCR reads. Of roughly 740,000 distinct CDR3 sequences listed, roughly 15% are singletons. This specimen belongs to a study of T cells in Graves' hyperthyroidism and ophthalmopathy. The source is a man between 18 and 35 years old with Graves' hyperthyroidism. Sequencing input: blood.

Here the CDR3 reads CASSFLGDTQYF. The DNA of the CDR3 is TGTGCCAGCAGTTTCCTGGGGGATACGCAGTATTTT. The chain carries TRBV27 and TRBJ2-3; D remains ambiguous. This CDR3 comprises 12 residues. Trimming stripped 3 bases from V and 6 bases from J, with 7 bases between. CDR1 is MNHEY, CDR2 SMNVEV, per germline (reference sequence).